Listed below are T cell receptor beta chains from one sample, sequenced in a study of blood T cell repertoires in COVID-19. Method: immunoSEQ multiplex PCR; TCRdb's copy keeps in-frame clones and lacks some. Of roughly 350,000 clones in the sample, approximately 89% were seen once. The source material was peripheral blood. The receptors come from a woman in her thirties with COVID-19, enrolled during active disease. CDR3s include the opening cysteine and the closing phenylalanine or tryptophan. Fields, in order: J gene, D gene, clone size, V gene, CDR3 DNA, CDR3 protein. The D gene is left open where the match is weak. Clone size is given for some rows only: seen once, a few or many times, or a class if the clone is expanded.

>TRBJ2-3|TRBD1|.|TRBV5-4
TGTGCCAGCAGAAGACAGGGGGTAACAGATACGCAGTATTTT
CASRRQGVTDTQYF
>TRBJ2-7|TRBD1|.|TRBV11-3
TGTGCCAGCAGCCCGGGGACAGGGAAATTTAGCGAGCAGTACTTC
CASSPGTGKFSEQYF
>TRBJ2-7|TRBD1|.|TRBV19
TGTGCCAGTCGGGACAGATACTACGAGCAGTACTTC
CASRDRYYEQYF
>TRBJ1-3|TRBD1|.|TRBV7-9
TGTGCCAGCAGCTTAGCAAACCAACAGGGGCCCTTATTT
CASSLANQQGPLF
>TRBJ2-3|TRBD2|.|TRBV6-6
TGTGCCAGCAAGGCGGGAGGATCCGATACGCAGTATTTT
CASKAGGSDTQYF
>TRBJ1-1|TRBD1|once|TRBV7-3
TGTGCCAGCAGCTCAACAGGGGTCACTGAAGCTTTCTTT
CASSSTGVTEAFF
>TRBJ2-2|.|.|TRBV2
TGTGCCAGCCGAGACTCGAACACCGGGGAGCTGTTTTTT
CASRDSNTGELFF
>TRBJ2-1|TRBD1|.|TRBV29-1
TGCAGCGTCCTCAGGGGGAGCTCCTACAATGAGCAGTTCTTC
CSVLRGSSYNEQFF
>TRBJ2-7|.|.|TRBV7-2
TGTGCCAGCAGCCCGGAAGGGGATTCCTACGAGCAGTACTTC
CASSPEGDSYEQYF
>TRBJ1-5|.|few|TRBV27
TGTGCCAGCAGTGTCCGACAGAATCAGCCCCAGCATTTT
CASSVRQNQPQHF
>TRBJ2-7|TRBD2|.|TRBV30
TGTGCCTGGTCGTCACCTAGCGGTACCTACGAGCAGTACTTC
CAWSSPSGTYEQYF